One sample yielded the 20 T cell receptor beta chains listed below, sequenced in a study of cytomegalovirus exposure and HLA in healthy donors. A multiplex PCR was run with 60 Vbeta primers and 13 Jbeta primers. Sequencing was performed with immunoSEQ multiplex PCR; in TCRdb, only in-frame clones are kept and a portion is missing. The repertoire has about 150,000 clones, roughly 74% of them found once; the top ten carry roughly 2.8%. Sequencing was carried out using PBMCs. Every receptor here comes from a man between 18 and 35 years old in good health and CMV-seronegative.

V gene TRBV19 combines with J gene TRBJ1-5; unclear D gene. The CDR3 has 15 amino acids. The V gene's germline CDR1 is LNHDA and CDR2 SQIVND (reference sequence). V dropped 4 bases and J dropped 4 bases, with 14 bases sitting between them. The CDR3 DNA is TGTGCCAGTAGTAAACAGACCGATCCTAATCAGCCCCAGCATTTT. Its protein is CASSKQTDPNQPQHF.

This clone showed up just once. CDR3 bases: TGTGCCACCTTAAGCACAACAGCTGTTACTAGCACAGATACGCAGTATTTT. Residues: CATLSTTAVTSTDTQYF. This chain uses TRBV28 with TRBJ2-3; D uncertain. Germline V gene sequence: CDR1 MDHEN, CDR2 SYDVKM. The CDR3 totals 17 residues. Trimming removed 10 bases from V and 0 bases from J, with 23 bases in between.

The chain links TRBV11-2 to TRBJ2-7; 13 nucleotides match TRBD2. V dropped 4 bases and J dropped 3; count of bases not matched to a gene: 3. The CDR3 contains 15 residues. Looked up from germline, CDR1 is SGHAT and CDR2 is FQNNGV. CDR3 loop: CASSSRLAGGYEQYF. CDR3 nucleotide sequence: TGTGCCAGCAGCTCCCGACTAGCGGGGGGCTACGAGCAGTACTTC.

This chain connects TRBV4-2 to TRBJ2-2; 8 bases are shared with TRBD2. The CDR3 runs 15 residues. From germline, CDR1 is LGHNA and CDR2 YNFKEQ. The V segment lost 4 bases and the J segment 3 bases; nucleotides outside the gene matches: 4. For the CDR3, the DNA is TGTGCCAGCAGCCCAAGCGGGGGCGACACCGGGGAGCTGTTTTTT. Its translation is CASSPSGGDTGELFF.

This clone was observed once. The genes are TRBV10-3 and TRBJ2-1; tentatively, D is TRBD2 (6 bases). The V gene's germline CDR1 is ENHRY and CDR2 SYGVKD. The CDR3 spans 13 residues. With 9 bases removed from V and 4 bases from J, the gap between germline ends came to 13 bases. CDR3 amino acids: CAIPGVGYNEQFF. The CDR3 bases are TGTGCCATACCGGGGGTGGGATACAATGAGCAGTTCTTC.

The J gene is TRBJ2-1, the V gene TRBV6-5, with D possibly being TRBD2 (5 bases). Germline V gene data show CDR1 as MNHEY and CDR2 as SVGAGI. CDR3 length: 15 amino acids. The ends were cut back, 6 bases at V and 10 bases at J, with 22 bases in the middle. The CDR3 reads CASSRGLGWLGEQFF. The CDR3, as DNA: TGTGCCAGCAGCCGCGGGCTCGGGTGGCTCGGCGAGCAGTTCTTC.

This clone showed up just a few times. This chain uses TRBV7-8 with TRBJ2-2; D might be TRBD2 (7 bases). CDR1 is SGHVS, CDR2 FQNEAQ, per germline. Deletions cut 2 bases from V and 5 bases from J, with 15 bases between. This CDR3 spans 16 amino acids. This chain's CDR3 is CASSLKGGGGTGELFF. CDR3 nucleotides: TGTGCCAGCAGCTTAAAGGGGGGGGGTGGTACCGGGGAGCTGTTTTTT.

The chain is built from TRBV7-9 and TRBJ2-7, with 7 bases identical to TRBD1. The V and J ends lost 7 bases and 1 base, in that order; junction bases with no gene match: 10. CDR3 length: 15 amino acids. Germline V gives CDR1 SEHNR, CDR2 FQNEAQ (reference sequence). The CDR3 bases are TGTGCCAGCAACACATTGGGACAGAATTCCTACGAGCAGTACTTC. This gives the protein CASNTLGQNSYEQYF.

The genes are TRBV20-1 and TRBJ2-1; weak D call: TRBD1 (5 bases). V dropped 5 bases and J dropped 9 bases, with 11 bases sitting between them. The CDR3 contains 11 residues. Germline assignment: CDR1 DFQATT and CDR2 SNEGSKA (reference sequence). CDR3 residues: CSAQGMGEQFF. CDR3 nucleotides: TGCAGTGCTCAGGGTATGGGTGAGCAGTTCTTC.

The rearrangement joins TRBV6-1 to TRBJ2-5, with D perhaps TRBD2 (5 bases). The V gene's germline CDR1 is MNHNS and CDR2 SASEGT. The CDR3 loop spans 14 amino acids. V was trimmed by 6 bases and J by 3 bases, leaving 14 bases between them. The chain's CDR3 is CASSPFWGEETQYF. The CDR3 DNA is TGTGCCAGCAGCCCCTTTTGGGGAGAAGAGACCCAGTACTTC.

The chain uses TRBV5-6 and TRBJ1-1; D gene uncertain. From germline, CDR1 is SGHDT and CDR2 YYEEEE. V dropped 3 bases and J dropped 5 bases, with 20 bases sitting between them. The CDR3 has 16 residues. The CDR3 protein is CASSSEVSGWWTEAFF. The DNA of the CDR3 is TGTGCCAGCAGCTCAGAGGTCTCCGGATGGTGGACTGAAGCTTTCTTT.

CDR3: CASSPSTNEKLFF. For the CDR3, the DNA is TGTGCCAGCAGCCCCTCTACTAATGAAAAACTGTTTTTT. This rearrangement joins TRBV11-2 to TRBJ1-4, with D hard to call. CDR3 length equals 13 residues. V was clipped by 5 bases and J by 2 bases, with 6 bases between them. CDR1 SGHAT and CDR2 FQNNGV come from the germline V gene.

The rearrangement joins TRBV27 to TRBJ1-6; TRBD1 is a possible D gene (5 bases). CDR1 and CDR2 from the germline V gene are MNHEY and SMNVEV (reference sequence). This CDR3 is 15 amino acids long. The V end was cut by 4 bases, the J end by 9 bases, with 16 bases between. CDR3 DNA: TGTGCCAGCAGTTGGGTCGGGGACTGGAGTTCACCCCTCCACTTT. Protein: CASSWVGDWSSPLHF.

This clone was seen only once. This chain connects TRBV4-3 to TRBJ2-1; D possibly corresponds to TRBD2 (6 bases). Germline V lookup: CDR1 LGHNA, CDR2 YSLEER. V gave up 4 bases and J gave up 10 bases, with 14 bases separating them. The CDR3 is 13 amino acids. The CDR3 is CASSRISREEQFF. CDR3 sequence (DNA): TGCGCCAGCAGCCGCATTTCGCGGGAAGAGCAGTTCTTC.

In the case of this clone: Compared with germline, one end of the junction differs, possibly owing to a read error. The gene calls are TRBV28 and TRBJ2-4; possibly TRBD2 for D (6 bases). The germline V gene has CDR1 MDHEN and CDR2 SYDVKM. CDR3 length: 15 residues. This CDR3 is CASSLEGAAKNSQYF. The CDR3 DNA reads as TGTGCCAGCAGTTTGGAGGGCGCAGCCAAAAACAGTCAGTACTTC.

V usage is TRBV6-4 and J usage is TRBJ1-6, with D possibly being TRBD1 (6 bases). V lost 0 bases to trimming and J lost 9 bases, with 12 bases between them. In germline, CDR1 is MRHNA, CDR2 SNTAGT. CDR3 length: 15 residues. CDR3 sequence: CASSDSMGAGSPLHF. The DNA of the CDR3 is TGTGCCAGCAGTGACTCGATGGGGGCTGGTTCACCCCTCCACTTT.

The rearrangement joins TRBV4-3 to TRBJ2-2; 11 bases line up with TRBD1. Germline lookup yields CDR1 LGHNA and CDR2 YSLEER. J lost 8 bases, V lost 4 bases, and 9 bases had no gene match. The CDR3 totals 16 residues. The CDR3: CASSRWTGGLSGELFF. As DNA, the CDR3 is TGCGCCAGCAGCCGTTGGACAGGGGGCCTCTCGGGGGAGCTGTTTTTT.

This clone has only one observation. In nucleotides, the CDR3 is TGTGCCGGACGGACAGGGGATCAGCCCCAGCATTTT. Its translation is CAGRTGDQPQHF. The chain links TRBV19 to TRBJ1-5; 9 bases agree with TRBD1. J lost 5 bases, V lost 11 bases, and 4 bases had no gene match. The CDR3 is 12 residues long. The germline CDR1 and CDR2 sequences are LNHDA and SQIVND (reference sequence).

The chain employs TRBV6-6 and TRBJ1-2, with D unclear. Germline V gene lookup returns CDR1 MNHNY and CDR2 SVGAGI (reference sequence). V was shortened by 6 bases and J by 5 bases, with 13 bases between the two germline ends. The CDR3 has 13 amino acids. The CDR3 spells CASSQVGDYGYTF. CDR3 coding DNA: TGTGCCAGCAGCCAGGTCGGGGATTATGGCTACACCTTC.

The chain combines TRBV5-6 with TRBJ1-2; TRBD1 is a possible D gene (6 bases). CDR1 and CDR2 from the germline V gene are SGHDT and YYEEEE. V gave up 2 bases and J gave up 2 bases, with 19 bases separating them. The CDR3 has 17 residues. DNA for the CDR3: TGTGCCAGCAGCTTCAATTGGGGTGGCAGGGGAAACTATGGCTACACCTTC. It is translated as CASSFNWGGRGNYGYTF.